The sequence of this T cell receptor (beta chain) was determined in a study of blood T cell repertoires in COVID-19. CDR3 length: 14 residues. The V gene end was trimmed by 2 bases and the J gene end by 9 bases; junction bases not matched to a gene: 7. In germline, CDR1 is SGDLS, CDR2 YYNGEE. Authors' processing steps: For nucleated cells, counts were estimated from reference gene primer amplification. The assay was immunoSEQ multiplex PCR, and TCRdb's table has in-frame clones only and misses some. Clone size and V and J calls were adopted from that table, with D and trimming inferred from the DNA. The table includes 95,000 to 150,000 clones, around 77% detected once.

The origin of this receptor is a man in his sixties with active or convalescent COVID-19. What was sequenced was peripheral blood. J is TRBJ2-1 and V is TRBV9; 8 bases line up with TRBD1. In DNA form, the CDR3 reads TGTGCCAGCAGCGTCCGGGACAGGCTTGCTGAGCAGTTCTTC. Translating it yields CASSVRDRLAEQFF. The full variable domain, rest sourced from reference TRBV9 and TRBJ2-1, is DSGVTQTPKHLITATGQRVTLRCSPRSGDLSVYWYQQSLDQGLQFLIQYYNGEERAKGNILERFSAQQFPDLHSELNLSSLELGDSALYFCASSVRDRLAEQFFGPGTRLTVL.